This T cell receptor (beta chain) was observed in a study of blood T cell repertoires in COVID-19. Across the whole study: Some COVID-19 samples were acute and others convalescent; all came from the United States, Italy and Spain.

Recruited during active infection, patients (from Seattle) were subsequently followed longitudinally. Profiling relied on immunoSEQ multiplex PCR, and the TCRdb table lists in-frame clones only, not all of them. This sample has around 150,000 clones; roughly nine tenths occur once, and the top ten carry approximately 2.5%. The sequence came from a human donor with COVID-19, enrolled during active disease. The donor label of this sample is uncertain. Sequenced sample: peripheral blood.

CDR3 in amino acids: CASSHSLDTGELFF. In DNA, the CDR3 is TGTGCCAGCAGCCACTCCCTGGACACCGGGGAGCTGTTTTTT. The genes are TRBV6-5 and TRBJ2-2; D unclear. The CDR3 extends over 14 amino acids. Germline-derived CDR1 and CDR2 are MNHEY and SVGAGI. V was cut by 6 bases and J by 3 bases, with 11 bases left in between.